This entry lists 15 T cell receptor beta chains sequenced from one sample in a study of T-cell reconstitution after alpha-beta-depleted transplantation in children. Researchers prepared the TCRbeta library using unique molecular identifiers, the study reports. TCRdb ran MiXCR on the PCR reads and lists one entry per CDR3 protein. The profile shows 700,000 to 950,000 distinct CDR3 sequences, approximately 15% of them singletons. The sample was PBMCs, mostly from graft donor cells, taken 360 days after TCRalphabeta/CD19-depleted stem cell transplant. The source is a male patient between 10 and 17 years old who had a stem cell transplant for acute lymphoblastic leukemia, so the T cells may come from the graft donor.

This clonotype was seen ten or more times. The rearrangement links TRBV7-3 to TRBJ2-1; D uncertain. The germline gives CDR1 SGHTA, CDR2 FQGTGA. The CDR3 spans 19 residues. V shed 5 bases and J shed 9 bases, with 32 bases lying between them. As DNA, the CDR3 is TGTGCCAGCAGCATCCAAATTCCGCGGCCCTTAGGTCTCCCTAGTGAGCAGTTCTTC. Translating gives CASSIQIPRPLGLPSEQFF.

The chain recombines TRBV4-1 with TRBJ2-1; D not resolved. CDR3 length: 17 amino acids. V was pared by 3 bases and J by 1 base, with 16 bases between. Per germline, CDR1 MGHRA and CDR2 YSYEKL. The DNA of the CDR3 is TGCGCCAGCAGCCATTATCCAACTTCCTCATCCTACAATGAGCAGTTCTTC. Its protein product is CASSHYPTSSSYNEQFF.

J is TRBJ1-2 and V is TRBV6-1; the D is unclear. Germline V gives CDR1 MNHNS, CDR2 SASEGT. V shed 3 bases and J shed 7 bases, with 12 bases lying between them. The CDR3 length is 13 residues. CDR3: CASSEGPETGYTF. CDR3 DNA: TGTGCCAGCAGTGAGGGCCCGGAAACTGGCTACACCTTC.

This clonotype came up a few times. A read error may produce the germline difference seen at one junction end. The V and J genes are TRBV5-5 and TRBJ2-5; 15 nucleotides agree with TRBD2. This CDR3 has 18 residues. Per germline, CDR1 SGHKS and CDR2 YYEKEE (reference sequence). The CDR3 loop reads CASSLASGLAGGIGRADF. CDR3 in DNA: TGTGCCAGCAGCTTGGCTTCGGGACTAGCGGGAGGAATAGGACGTGCGGACTTC.

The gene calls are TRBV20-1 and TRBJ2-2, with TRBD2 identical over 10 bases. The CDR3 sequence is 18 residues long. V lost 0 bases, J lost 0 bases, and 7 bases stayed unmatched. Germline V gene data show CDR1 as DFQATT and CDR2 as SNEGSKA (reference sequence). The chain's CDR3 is CSARDIRTSGANTGELFF. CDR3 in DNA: TGCAGTGCTAGAGATATAAGGACTAGCGGAGCGAACACCGGGGAGCTGTTTTTT.

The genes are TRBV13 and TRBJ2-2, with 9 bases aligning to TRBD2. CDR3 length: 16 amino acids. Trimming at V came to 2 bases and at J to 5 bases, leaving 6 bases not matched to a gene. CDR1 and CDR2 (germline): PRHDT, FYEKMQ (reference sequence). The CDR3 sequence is CASSLRGLAGTGELFF. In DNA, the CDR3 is TGTGCCAGCAGCTTACGGGGACTAGCCGGAACCGGGGAGCTGTTTTTT.

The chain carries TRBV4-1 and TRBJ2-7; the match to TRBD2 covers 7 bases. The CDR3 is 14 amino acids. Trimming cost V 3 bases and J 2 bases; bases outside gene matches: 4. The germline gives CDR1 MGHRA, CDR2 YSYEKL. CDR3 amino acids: CASSHQREAYEQYF. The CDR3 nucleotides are TGCGCCAGCAGCCACCAGCGGGAAGCCTACGAGCAGTACTTC.

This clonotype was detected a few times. The DNA of the CDR3 is TGTGCCAGCAGCCAAGGAGGGGTCACAGATACGCAGTATTTT. Protein: CASSQGGVTDTQYF. This sequence joins TRBV7-2 and TRBJ2-3, with D perhaps matching TRBD2 (6 bases). The V gene lost 5 bases and the J gene lost 2 bases, with 11 bases spanning the gap. The CDR3 sequence is 14 residues long. Germline V CDR1 and CDR2: SGHTA, FQGNSA.

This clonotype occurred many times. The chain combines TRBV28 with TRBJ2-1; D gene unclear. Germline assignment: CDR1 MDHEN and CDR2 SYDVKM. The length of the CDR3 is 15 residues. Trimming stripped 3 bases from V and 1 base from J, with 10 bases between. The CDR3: CASSLAAFSYNEQFF. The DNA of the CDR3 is TGTGCCAGCAGTTTGGCAGCGTTTTCCTACAATGAGCAGTTCTTC.

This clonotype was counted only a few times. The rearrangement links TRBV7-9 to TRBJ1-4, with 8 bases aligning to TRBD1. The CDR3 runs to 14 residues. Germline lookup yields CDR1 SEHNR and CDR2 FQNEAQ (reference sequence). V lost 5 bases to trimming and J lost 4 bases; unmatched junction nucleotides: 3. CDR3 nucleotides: TGTGCCAGCAGCCCGACAGGGGTTAATGAAAAACTGTTTTTT. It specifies CASSPTGVNEKLFF. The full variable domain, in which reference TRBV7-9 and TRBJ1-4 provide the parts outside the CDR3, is DTGVSQNPRHKITKRGQNVTFRCDPISEHNRLYWYRQTLGQGPEFLTYFQNEAQLEKSRLLSDRFSAERPKGSFSTLEIQRTEQGDSAMYLCASSPTGVNEKLFFGSGTQLSVL.

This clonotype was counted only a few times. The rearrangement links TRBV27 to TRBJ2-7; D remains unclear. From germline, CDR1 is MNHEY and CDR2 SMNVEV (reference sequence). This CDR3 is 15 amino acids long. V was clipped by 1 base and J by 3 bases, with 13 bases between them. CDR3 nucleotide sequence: TGTGCCAGCAGTTTATTTCTAGGACCAAGCTACGAGCAGTACTTC. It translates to CASSLFLGPSYEQYF.

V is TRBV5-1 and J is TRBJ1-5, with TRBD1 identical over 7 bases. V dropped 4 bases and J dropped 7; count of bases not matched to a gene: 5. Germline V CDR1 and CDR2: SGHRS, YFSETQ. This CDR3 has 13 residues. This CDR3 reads CASSQTGVQPQHF. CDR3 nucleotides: TGCGCCAGCAGCCAAACAGGGGTCCAGCCCCAGCATTTT.

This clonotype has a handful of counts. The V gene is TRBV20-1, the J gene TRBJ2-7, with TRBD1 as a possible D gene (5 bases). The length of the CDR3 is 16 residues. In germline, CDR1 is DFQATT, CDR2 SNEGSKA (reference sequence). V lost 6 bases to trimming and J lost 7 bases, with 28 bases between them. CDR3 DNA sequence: TGCAGTGCGGGGCTTCCGAAGAGTAGGGGTGAACGGGAGCAGTACTTC. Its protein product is CSAGLPKSRGEREQYF.

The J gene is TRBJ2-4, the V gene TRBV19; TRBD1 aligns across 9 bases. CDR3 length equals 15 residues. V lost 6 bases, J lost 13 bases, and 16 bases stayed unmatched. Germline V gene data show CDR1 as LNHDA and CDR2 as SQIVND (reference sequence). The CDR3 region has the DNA TGTGCCAGTAGAAGGCCCGGGACAGGGAAGGATCTCCAGTACTTC. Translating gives CASRRPGTGKDLQYF.

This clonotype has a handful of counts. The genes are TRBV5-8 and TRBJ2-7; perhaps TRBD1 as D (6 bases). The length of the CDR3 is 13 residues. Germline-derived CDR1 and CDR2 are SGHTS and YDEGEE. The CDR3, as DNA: TGTGCCAGCAGCTTGGCCATTGGACAGAGGGTCAAAGTT. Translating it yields CASSLAIGQRVKV.